The present TCR beta chain was sequenced within a study of beta chain features in type 1 diabetes. Findings of the study overall: There was no resolution here of whether HLA type influences TCRB rearrangement. Significant though moderate, a shortening of TCRB CDR3s appeared in all four CD4+ subsets of Type 1 diabetes patients.

As concerns this clone: Antigen: not known.

Germline CDR1 LGHNT, CDR2 FRNRAP. This CDR3 comprises 13 residues. Trimming removed 9 bases at V and 7 bases at J, with 18 bases between. All of the isolated RNA was reverse transcribed, so expressed TCRB transcripts were sequenced. This table comes from immunoSEQ multiplex PCR, and its TCRdb copy is limited to in-frame clones, with some not included. The profile shows around 240,000 clones, 16% of them singletons. The receptor was derived from a man in his thirties or forties with type 1 diabetes. J is TRBJ1-1 and V is TRBV12-5; a possible D gene is TRBD1 (6 bases). The specimen sequenced was naive CD4+ T cells from blood. CDR3: CASSDRIGSEAFF. CDR3 sequence (DNA): TGTGCTAGCTCCGACAGGATAGGGAGTGAAGCTTTCTTT.